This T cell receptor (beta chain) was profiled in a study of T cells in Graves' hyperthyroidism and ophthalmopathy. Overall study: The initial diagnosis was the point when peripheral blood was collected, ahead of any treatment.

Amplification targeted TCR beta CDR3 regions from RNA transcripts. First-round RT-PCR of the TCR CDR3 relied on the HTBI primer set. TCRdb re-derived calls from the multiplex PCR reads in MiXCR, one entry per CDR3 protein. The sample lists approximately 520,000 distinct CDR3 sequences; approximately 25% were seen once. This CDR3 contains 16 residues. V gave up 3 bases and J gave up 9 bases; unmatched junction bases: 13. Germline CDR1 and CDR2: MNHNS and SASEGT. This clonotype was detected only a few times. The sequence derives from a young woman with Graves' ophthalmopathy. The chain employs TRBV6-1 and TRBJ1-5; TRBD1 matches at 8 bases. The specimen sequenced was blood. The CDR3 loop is CASSDPRTGRLLPQHF. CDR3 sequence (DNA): TGTGCCAGCAGTGACCCCAGGACAGGGCGCCTGCTGCCCCAGCATTTT.